This T cell receptor beta chain comes out of a study of cytomegalovirus exposure and HLA in healthy donors. Study summary: There were 350 to 400 genotyped donors. Of these, about 86% fell in the genetic ancestry cluster associated with self-reported Caucasian donors. Study-level findings and limits: Cytomegalovirus association was assigned to about 180 TCR beta chains. Clonal expansion was found to be greater in HLA-associated TCR beta chains than in equally common others in a later analysis.

PCR involved 60 Vbeta and 13 Jbeta primers. TCRdb's copy holds only in-frame clones and misses some; the assay was immunoSEQ multiplex PCR. The sample has 85,000 to 100,000 clones, 79% seen once; the top ten hold approximately 3.4%. Notes on this clone: Its matching antigen is unknown.

Germline CDR1 and CDR2: LGHNA and YSLEER. V shed 2 bases and J shed 4 bases, with 11 bases lying between them. The CDR3 sequence is 15 residues long. This chain links TRBV4-3 with TRBJ1-4; unclear D gene. The sequence was obtained from a male donor in good health and CMV-seropositive. Input material: PBMCs. CDR3 nucleotides: TGCGCCAGCAGCCAATCTCGGCGGAATAATGAAAAACTGTTTTTT. Translated: CASSQSRRNNEKLFF.